The text below deals with one T cell receptor beta chain. Its antigen is not known. The germline gives CDR1 SGHDT, CDR2 YYEEEE. The CDR3 is 15 amino acids. After removal of 1 base from V and 0 bases from J, the junction contained 2 bases not matched to a gene. Processing of graft tissue released intraepithelial and lamina propria lymphocytes. Profiled with immunoSEQ multiplex PCR; TCRdb holds only in-frame clones, not every one. The sample lists 15,000 or so clones, around 67% seen once, with 9% in the top ten. This entry comes from a study of graft-versus-host responses after intestinal transplantation. Overall study context: Among the recipients, transplants were multivisceral, liver-intestinal, or isolated intestinal.

Study conclusions and caveats: Some patients had graft-donor T cell macrochimerism. In their allografts, the ratios of graft-versus-host to host-versus-graft T cell clones were high.

This receptor was identified in a human patient who received an intestinal transplant, so some T cells may come from the graft donor. V usage is TRBV5-6 and J usage is TRBJ2-5, with 8 bases identical to TRBD2. Sample: ileum tissue, taken around 730 days after intestinal transplantation. The CDR3 coding sequence is TGTGCCAGCAGCTTGACGGGGGGGGACCAAGAGACCCAGTACTTC. Its protein is CASSLTGGDQETQYF.